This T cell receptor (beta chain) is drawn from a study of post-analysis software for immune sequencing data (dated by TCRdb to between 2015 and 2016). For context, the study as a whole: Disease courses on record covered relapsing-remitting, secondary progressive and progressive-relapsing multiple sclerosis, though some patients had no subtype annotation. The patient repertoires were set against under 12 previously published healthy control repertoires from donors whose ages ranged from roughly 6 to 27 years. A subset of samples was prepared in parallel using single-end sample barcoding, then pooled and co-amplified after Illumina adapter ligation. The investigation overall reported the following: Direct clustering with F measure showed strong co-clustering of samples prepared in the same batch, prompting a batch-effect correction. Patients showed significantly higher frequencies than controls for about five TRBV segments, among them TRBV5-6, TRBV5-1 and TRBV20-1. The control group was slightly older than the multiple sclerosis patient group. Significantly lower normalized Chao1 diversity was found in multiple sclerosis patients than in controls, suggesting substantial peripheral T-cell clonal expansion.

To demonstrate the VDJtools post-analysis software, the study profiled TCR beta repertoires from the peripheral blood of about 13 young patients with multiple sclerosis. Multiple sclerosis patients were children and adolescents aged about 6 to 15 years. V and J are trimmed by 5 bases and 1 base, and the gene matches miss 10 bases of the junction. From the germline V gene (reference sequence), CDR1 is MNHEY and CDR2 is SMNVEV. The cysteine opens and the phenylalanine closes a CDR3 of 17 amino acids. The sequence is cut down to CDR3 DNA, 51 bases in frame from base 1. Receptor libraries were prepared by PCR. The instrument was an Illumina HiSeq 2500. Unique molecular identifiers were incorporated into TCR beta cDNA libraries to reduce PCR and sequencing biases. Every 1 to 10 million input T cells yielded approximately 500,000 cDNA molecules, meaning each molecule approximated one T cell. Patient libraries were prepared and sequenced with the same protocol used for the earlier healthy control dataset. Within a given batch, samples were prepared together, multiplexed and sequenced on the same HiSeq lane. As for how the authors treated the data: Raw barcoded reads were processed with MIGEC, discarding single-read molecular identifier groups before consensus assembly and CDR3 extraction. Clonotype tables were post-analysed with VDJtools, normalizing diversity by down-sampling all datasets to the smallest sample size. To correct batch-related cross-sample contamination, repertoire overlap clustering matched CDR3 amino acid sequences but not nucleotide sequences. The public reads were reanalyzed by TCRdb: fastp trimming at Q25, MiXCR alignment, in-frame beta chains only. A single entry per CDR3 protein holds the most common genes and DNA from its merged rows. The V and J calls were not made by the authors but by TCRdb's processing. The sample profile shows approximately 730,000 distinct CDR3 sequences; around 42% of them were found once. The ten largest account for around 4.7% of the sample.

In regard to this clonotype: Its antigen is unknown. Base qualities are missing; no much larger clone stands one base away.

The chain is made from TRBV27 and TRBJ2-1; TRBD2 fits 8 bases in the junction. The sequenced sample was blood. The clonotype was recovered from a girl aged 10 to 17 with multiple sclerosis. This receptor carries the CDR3 CASSPYFSGESYNEQFF. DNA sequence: TGTGCCAGCAGTCCCTACTTTAGCGGGGAATCCTACAATGAGCAGTTCTTC.